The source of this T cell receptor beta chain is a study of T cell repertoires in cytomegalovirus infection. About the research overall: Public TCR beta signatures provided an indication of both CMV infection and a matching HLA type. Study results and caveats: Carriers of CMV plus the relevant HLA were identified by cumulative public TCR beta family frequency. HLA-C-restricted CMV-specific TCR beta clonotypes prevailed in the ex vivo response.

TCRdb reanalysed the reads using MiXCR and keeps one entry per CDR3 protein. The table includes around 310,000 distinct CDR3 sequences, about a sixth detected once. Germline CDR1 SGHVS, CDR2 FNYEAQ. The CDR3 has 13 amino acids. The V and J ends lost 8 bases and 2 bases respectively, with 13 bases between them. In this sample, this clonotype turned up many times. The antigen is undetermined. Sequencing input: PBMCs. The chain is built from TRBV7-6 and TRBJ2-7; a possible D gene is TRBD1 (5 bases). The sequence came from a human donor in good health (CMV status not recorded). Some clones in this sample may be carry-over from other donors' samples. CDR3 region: CASSTSTAYEQYF. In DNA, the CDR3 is TGTGCCAGCTCCACCTCGACAGCCTACGAGCAGTACTTC.